What follows are 10 T cell receptor beta chains derived from one specimen sequenced in a study of control samples from healthy donors and cancer patients. Libraries were prepared by immunoSEQ multiplex PCR; TCRdb keeps only in-frame clonotypes and omits some of them. The table has 350,000 to 450,000 clones, 80% to 95% seen once. Sequencing was performed on PBMCs. The receptors stem from a man aged 35-49 years with head and neck cancer.

The rearrangement uses TRBV13 and TRBJ2-1; 8 bases are a match to TRBD2. The V gene end was trimmed by 5 bases and the J gene end by 0 bases; junction bases not matched to a gene: 6. The CDR3 runs to 16 residues. Germline V gene data show CDR1 as PRHDT and CDR2 as FYEKMQ (reference sequence). The CDR3 sequence is CASSPGGGSSYNEQFF. The CDR3 DNA follows: TGTGCCAGCAGCCCTGGCGGGGGGTCCTCCTACAATGAGCAGTTCTTC.

The chain recombines TRBV4-1 with TRBJ1-1; tentatively, D is TRBD1 (6 bases). Trimming shortened V by 1 base and J by 0 bases, and 15 bases separated the two germline ends. This CDR3 spans 17 amino acids. Per germline, CDR1 MGHRA and CDR2 YSYEKL. CDR3 loop: CASSQAVTGTMNTEAFF. CDR3 nucleotides: TGCGCCAGCAGCCAAGCCGTGACAGGAACAATGAACACTGAAGCTTTCTTT.

The chain is built from TRBV9 and TRBJ2-7; TRBD1 matches at 7 bases. Trimming removed 3 bases from V and 1 base from J; junction bases left unmatched: 1. From germline, CDR1 is SGDLS and CDR2 YYNGEE. The length of the CDR3 is 13 residues. The CDR3 is CASSGTGSYEQYF. The DNA of the CDR3 is TGTGCCAGCAGCGGGACAGGTTCCTACGAGCAGTACTTC.

V gene TRBV10-3 combines with J gene TRBJ2-1, with D possibly being TRBD2 (5 bases). The V end lost 6 bases, the J end lost 16 bases, and 19 bases lay between the germline ends. There are 12 residues in the CDR3. Germline CDR1 is ENHRY and CDR2 is SYGVKD. The CDR3 protein is CAIRLDPGVFFF. The CDR3 bases are TGTGCCATCAGGCTTGATCCCGGGGTTTTTTTCTTC.

This chain links TRBV9 with TRBJ2-7, with 7 positions matching TRBD1. The V and J ends lost 0 bases and 1 base, in that order; junction bases with no gene match: 4. The CDR3 has 15 residues. CDR1 SGDLS and CDR2 YYNGEE come from the germline V gene. The CDR3 is CASSVAPGGSYEQYF. The CDR3 DNA is TGTGCCAGCAGCGTAGCCCCAGGGGGTTCCTACGAGCAGTACTTC.

V usage is TRBV27 and J usage is TRBJ2-4, with TRBD1 matching over 12 bases. The V gene end was trimmed by 5 bases and the J gene end by 7 bases; junction bases not matched to a gene: 6. This CDR3 comprises 15 residues. Per the germline V gene, CDR1 is MNHEY and CDR2 is SMNVEV (reference sequence). The CDR3: CASSQAGQGANIQYF. The DNA for the CDR3 is TGTGCCAGCAGTCAGGCGGGACAGGGGGCTAACATTCAGTACTTC.

The V call is TRBV19, the J call TRBJ1-4; D is unclear. Looked up from germline, CDR1 is LNHDA and CDR2 is SQIVND (reference sequence). V was cut by 11 bases and J by 0 bases, with 13 bases left in between. The CDR3 spans 14 residues. This CDR3 is CASLGIATNEKLFF. The DNA for the CDR3 is TGTGCCTCCCTGGGGATAGCAACTAATGAAAAACTGTTTTTT.

V and J are TRBV3-1 (or the pseudogene TRBV3-2) and TRBJ2-5; maybe TRBD1 (6 bases). The CDR3 consists of 14 residues. V was shortened by 5 bases and J by 5 bases, with 15 bases between the two germline ends. Germline V gives CDR1 LGHDT, CDR2 YNNKEL (reference sequence). CDR3 nucleotide sequence: TGTGCCAGCAGCGACAGGAAGGAACTGGAGACCCAGTACTTC. As protein: CASSDRKELETQYF.

This clone was seen a few times. The chain carries TRBV3-1 (or the pseudogene TRBV3-2) and TRBJ1-2; D gene ambiguous. Trimming removed 2 bases at V and 6 bases at J, with 10 bases between. Germline CDR1 reads LGHDT; CDR2 reads YNNKEL (reference sequence). There are 13 residues in the CDR3. The CDR3 DNA reads TGTGCCAGCAGCCAATTCGAGAGTAATGGCTACACCTTC. Translated: CASSQFESNGYTF.

The gene calls are TRBV27 and TRBJ1-5, with TRBD1 matching over 11 bases. With V trimmed by 5 bases and J by 6 bases, 3 bases remained unmatched. The germline V gene has CDR1 MNHEY and CDR2 SMNVEV (reference sequence). The CDR3 consists of 14 residues. CDR3 protein: CASSQGQGGQPQHF. In DNA form, the CDR3 reads TGTGCCAGCAGTCAGGGACAGGGGGGTCAGCCCCAGCATTTT.